A single sample is the source of the 16 T cell receptor beta chains below, sequenced in a study of T cell responses to AZD1222 COVID-19 vaccine. Clones were read by immunoSEQ multiplex PCR, and TCRdb kept only the in-frame ones, dropping some. Here the sample spans 150,000 to 200,000 clones, 90% to 95% being singletons. The source material was peripheral blood, sampled 28 days after the second AZD1222 dose. Receptors were obtained from an adult who received the AZD1222 COVID-19 vaccine.

This rearrangement joins TRBV18 to TRBJ2-1; D may match TRBD1 or TRBD2 (5 bases each). This CDR3 comprises 13 residues. Germline lookup yields CDR1 KGHSH and CDR2 LQKENI. The germline V and J ends were trimmed by 3 bases and 7 bases, with 10 bases remaining between them. The CDR3 bases are TGTGCCAGCTCACCGGGACCTGGGAATGAGCAGTTCTTC. The encoded protein is CASSPGPGNEQFF.

V and J are TRBV15 and TRBJ2-7; D is perhaps TRBD1 (6 bases). This CDR3 comprises 14 residues. The V gene lost 3 bases and the J gene lost 5 bases, with 14 bases spanning the gap. Germline V gene lookup returns CDR1 LNHNV and CDR2 YYDKDF (reference sequence). The CDR3: CATSSPAGAHEQYF. The CDR3 DNA sequence: TGTGCCACCAGCAGTCCGGCAGGGGCACACGAGCAGTACTTC.

The chain employs TRBV29-1 and TRBJ2-5; the match to TRBD2 covers 13 bases. CDR3 length equals 13 residues. CDR1 is SQVTM and CDR2 is ANQGSEA in the germline V gene. Unmatched junction bases numbered 9, after V lost 7 bases and J lost 10 bases. The CDR3 DNA reads as TGCAGCGCAACGACTAGCGGGAGGTTCGGCCAGTACTTC. It codes for CSATTSGRFGQYF.

The V call is TRBV19, the J call TRBJ1-1; a weak D match, TRBD1 (6 bases). CDR1 is LNHDA and CDR2 is SQIVND in the germline V gene (reference sequence). The CDR3 runs to 14 residues. V lost 5 bases to trimming and J lost 2 bases, with 12 bases between them. The CDR3 sequence is CASSRNRENTEAFF. CDR3 nucleotides: TGTGCCAGTAGTCGGAACAGGGAAAACACTGAAGCTTTCTTT.

This clone has a single count. V is TRBV24-1 and J is TRBJ1-2, with D possibly being TRBD1 (6 bases). Germline V gives CDR1 KGHDR, CDR2 SFDVKD. The CDR3 extends over 15 amino acids. Trimming stripped 7 bases from V and 2 bases from J, with 16 bases between. The CDR3 reads CATRPPDSYNYGYTF. CDR3 sequence (DNA): TGTGCCACCAGACCCCCGGACAGCTACAACTATGGCTACACCTTC.

The chain combines TRBV12-3 or TRBV12-4 with TRBJ1-1; D unclear. The CDR3 spans 12 residues. V dropped 3 bases and J dropped 3 bases, with 5 bases sitting between them. CDR3 sequence: CASSLGYTEAFF. DNA for the CDR3: TGTGCCAGCAGTTTGGGGTACACTGAAGCTTTCTTT.

This clone appeared once. The rearrangement joins TRBV7-2 to TRBJ2-3; D remains unclear. Germline V gene sequence: CDR1 SGHTA, CDR2 FQGNSA. Trimming removed 1 base at V and 6 bases at J, with 11 bases between. The CDR3 runs 14 residues. The CDR3 DNA reads as TGTGCCAGCAGCTTAGTTTCCCTGTCGGATACGCAGTATTTT. It translates to CASSLVSLSDTQYF.

The chain has TRBV5-1 and TRBJ1-4, with a weak D call TRBD1 (6 bases). In germline, CDR1 is SGHRS, CDR2 YFSETQ. V lost 5 bases, J lost 3 bases, and 17 bases lay in between. CDR3 size: 16 residues. DNA of the CDR3: TGCGCCAGCAGGAAGGAAGGGGGTCAGGCTAATGAAAAACTGTTTTTT. This gives the protein CASRKEGGQANEKLFF. Filled out from reference TRBV5-1 and TRBJ1-4, the complete variable domain reads KAGVTQTPRYLIKTRGQQVTLSCSPISGHRSVSWYQQTPGQGLQFLFEYFSETQRNKGNFPGRFSGRQFSNSRSEMNVSTLELGDSALYLCASRKEGGQANEKLFFGSGTQLSVL.

For the CDR3, the DNA is TGTGCCATCAGTGCCGGGACTATTAATTCACCCCTCCACTTT. Protein sequence: CAISAGTINSPLHF. The chain has TRBV10-3 and TRBJ1-6; maybe TRBD1 (5 bases). The CDR3 covers 14 residues. The germline V gene has CDR1 ENHRY and CDR2 SYGVKD. V lost 4 bases to trimming and J lost 6 bases, with 10 bases between them.

The chain recombines TRBV18 with TRBJ2-1, with D maybe TRBD1 (5 bases). Deletions cut 4 bases from V and 3 bases from J, with 13 bases between. The CDR3 extends over 15 amino acids. The V gene's germline CDR1 is KGHSH and CDR2 LQKENI. This chain's CDR3 is CASSLQGSLYNEQFF. The CDR3 coding sequence is TGTGCCAGCTCACTGCAGGGATCCCTCTACAATGAGCAGTTCTTC.

The CDR3 nucleotides are TGTGCCAGCAGCTTAAGGCCTAGCGGAAGCACAGATACGCAGTATTTT. Protein product: CASSLRPSGSTDTQYF. The chain joins TRBV7-3 to TRBJ2-3, with 7 bases lining up with TRBD2. Germline lookup yields CDR1 SGHTA and CDR2 FQGTGA. The CDR3 is 16 amino acids. Unmatched junction bases numbered 4, after V lost 1 base and J lost 0 bases.

CDR3 in DNA: TGTGCCAGCAGCTTAGCGCTAGCGGGTCTAGGGAATGAGCAGTTCTTC. It translates to CASSLALAGLGNEQFF. This chain uses TRBV7-9 with TRBJ2-1, with TRBD2 matching over 8 bases. Germline V gene data show CDR1 as SEHNR and CDR2 as FQNEAQ (reference sequence). This CDR3 region has 16 residues. The J segment lost 7 bases and the V segment lost 0 bases, leaving 8 bases of the junction unmatched.

This chain links TRBV2 with TRBJ2-3; 9 bases agree with TRBD1. Per germline, CDR1 SNHLY and CDR2 FYNNEI. This CDR3 contains 15 residues. Trimming removed 4 bases from V and 4 bases from J; junction bases left unmatched: 6. The CDR3 region is CASSVDRGPSDTQYF. CDR3 bases: TGTGCCAGCAGTGTGGACAGGGGACCCTCAGATACGCAGTATTTT.

V usage is TRBV14 and J usage is TRBJ2-5, with TRBD2 matching 11 bases. CDR3 length: 15 residues. Germline assignment: CDR1 SGHDN and CDR2 FVKESK. With 4 bases clipped from V and 4 bases from J, the junction kept 5 bases outside the gene matches. The CDR3 spells CASSPLAGGRETQYF. In nucleotides, the CDR3 is TGTGCCAGCAGCCCGCTAGCGGGAGGTCGAGAGACCCAGTACTTC.

This chain connects TRBV7-2 to TRBJ2-2, with 7 bases lining up with TRBD1. The CDR3 consists of 14 residues. Germline V gene lookup returns CDR1 SGHTA and CDR2 FQGNSA. Trimming took 5 bases from V and 8 from J; bases not matched to a gene: 8. This chain's CDR3 is CASSNHRGGGELFF. CDR3 bases: TGTGCCAGCAGCAACCACAGGGGTGGGGGGGAGCTGTTTTTT.

The count of this clone is one. This sequence joins TRBV3-1 (or the pseudogene TRBV3-2) and TRBJ1-2, with 9 bases identical to TRBD1. The germline CDR1 and CDR2 sequences are LGHDT and YNNKEL (reference sequence). The CDR3 runs to 16 residues. The V and J ends lost 4 bases and 4 bases, in that order; junction bases with no gene match: 10. The CDR3 region has the DNA TGTGCCAGCAGCCCGTACTCCGGGACAGGGAGCTATGGCTACACCTTC. Translating it yields CASSPYSGTGSYGYTF.